Detailed here is one T cell receptor (beta chain). The antigen is not known. J lost 6 bases, V lost 4 bases, and 5 bases had no gene match. In germline, CDR1 is SNHLY, CDR2 FYNNEI. This CDR3 has 14 amino acids. This specimen belongs to a study of OX40 agonist ivuxolimab in advanced cancers. Study-wide points: Compared with CD4+, CD8+ T cells on average had more expanded clones. CD4+ and CD8+ blood T cells expanded clonally by week 6 at 0.1 to 3.0 mg/kg.

Sampled blood was obtained at baseline, cycle 4 day 1, and cycle 7 day 1. Using immunoSEQ multiplex PCR, the repertoire was profiled, and TCRdb retains in-frame clones only, with some absent. This sample has under 80,000 clones, with about 89% found just once. The chain recombines TRBV2 with TRBJ2-2, with TRBD1 matching over 7 bases. The sequence derives from an adult with an advanced solid tumor such as melanoma, head and neck, liver or kidney cancer. The material was CD4+ or CD8+ T cells sorted from blood, obtained in a trial of the OX40 agonist ivuxolimab. The CDR3 coding sequence is TGTGCCAGCAGTGTACAGGGGAAGGCCGGGGAGCTGTTTTTT. Its protein product is CASSVQGKAGELFF.